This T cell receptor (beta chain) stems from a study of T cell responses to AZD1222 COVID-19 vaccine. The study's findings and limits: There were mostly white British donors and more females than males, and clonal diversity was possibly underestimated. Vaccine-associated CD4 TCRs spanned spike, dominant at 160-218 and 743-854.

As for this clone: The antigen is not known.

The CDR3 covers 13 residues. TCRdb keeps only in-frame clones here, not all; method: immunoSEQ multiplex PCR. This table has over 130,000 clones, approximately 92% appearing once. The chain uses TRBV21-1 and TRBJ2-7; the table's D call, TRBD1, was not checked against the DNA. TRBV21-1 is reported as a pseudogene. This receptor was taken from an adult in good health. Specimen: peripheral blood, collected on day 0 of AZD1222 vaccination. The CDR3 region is CAIQGQGIYEQYF. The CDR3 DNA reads TGTGCCATCCAGGGACAGGGCATCTACGAGCAGTACTTC.